This passage covers 30 T cell receptor beta chains from one sample sequenced in a study of T-cell reconstitution after alpha-beta-depleted transplantation in children. Using unique molecular identifiers, the investigators prepared the TCRbeta library. TCRdb redid the calling of the PCR reads with MiXCR, one entry per CDR3 protein. Among tens of thousands of distinct CDR3 sequences listed, 6% to 8.5% were seen once. Sequences were derived from PBMCs from the stem cell graft donor, sampled from the stem cell graft. These receptors were collected from a human donor who donated a stem cell graft to a child with acute lymphoblastic leukemia.

This clonotype was seen repeatedly, ten times or more. V and J are TRBV3-1 and TRBJ2-3, with 7 bases identical to TRBD1. V trimming: 2 bases; J trimming: 6 bases; junction bases outside the gene matches: 8. Per germline, CDR1 LGHDT and CDR2 YNNKEL (reference sequence). The CDR3 covers 15 residues. The CDR3: CASSQRDRALDTQYF. The CDR3 bases are TGTGCCAGCAGCCAACGTGACAGGGCGCTGGATACGCAGTATTTT.

This clonotype has a count of ten or more. The chain employs TRBV12-3 or TRBV12-4 and TRBJ2-5, with a weak D call TRBD1 (7 bases). The CDR3 runs to 13 residues. V lost 6 bases and J lost 5, with 13 bases in between. DNA of the CDR3: TGTGCCAGCAGGGAGGGGGCGCGTGAGACCCAGTACTTC. Translated: CASREGARETQYF.

This clonotype has ten or more counts. This rearrangement joins TRBV29-1 to TRBJ2-7; no reliable D call. This CDR3 comprises 14 residues. Trimming shortened V by 0 bases and J by 0 bases, and 9 bases separated the two germline ends. CDR1 is SQVTM and CDR2 is ANQGSEA in the germline V gene. For the CDR3, the DNA is TGCAGCGTTGAAGAATTTGGGTCCTCCTACGAGCAGTACTTC. This translates into CSVEEFGSSYEQYF.

This chain uses TRBV3-1 with TRBJ2-5, with TRBD2 identical over 14 bases. The length of the CDR3 is 18 residues. Germline lookup yields CDR1 LGHDT and CDR2 YNNKEL (reference sequence). The junction had 10 bases not matched to a gene; V was cut back by 0 bases and J by 7 bases. CDR3 sequence: CASSQDTGTSGSRVTQYF. For the CDR3, the DNA is TGTGCCAGCAGCCAAGATACGGGGACTAGCGGGAGTAGGGTGACCCAGTACTTC.

There are many counts of this clonotype. CDR3 in DNA: TGTGCCAGCAGCTTGACAGGGAGAGGCTCTGGAAACACCATATATTTT. Translation: CASSLTGRGSGNTIYF. The V and J genes are TRBV11-2 and TRBJ1-3; 7 bases line up with TRBD1. V lost 3 bases to trimming and J lost 0 bases; unmatched junction nucleotides: 5. The CDR3 covers 16 residues. Germline CDR1 reads SGHAT; CDR2 reads FQNNGV.

The chain carries TRBV3-1 and TRBJ2-7, with D unclear. Germline CDR1 is LGHDT and CDR2 is YNNKEL (reference sequence). V lost 1 base and J lost 0, with 7 bases in between. The length of the CDR3 is 14 residues. This CDR3 reads CASSQGLGSYEQYF. CDR3 DNA sequence: TGTGCCAGCAGCCAAGGTCTCGGCTCCTACGAGCAGTACTTC.

This clonotype came up many times. V gene TRBV5-1 combines with J gene TRBJ1-1; 7 bases are shared with TRBD1. J was trimmed by 6 bases and V by 4 bases; bases with no gene match: 9. The V gene's germline CDR1 is SGHRS and CDR2 YFSETQ. CDR3 size: 14 residues. The CDR3 nucleotides read TGCGCCAGCAGCCGGGGGGACAGAGACTCTGAAGCTTTCTTT. Its protein is CASSRGDRDSEAFF.

The sample holds many counts of this clonotype. The chain is built from TRBV5-5 and TRBJ2-3; no clear D. V lost 0 bases and J lost 4, with 6 bases in between. The CDR3 spans 13 residues. The germline V gene encodes CDR1 SGHKS and CDR2 YYEKEE (reference sequence). CDR3 in amino acids: CASSLVYADTQYF. The CDR3 bases are TGTGCCAGCAGCTTGGTATACGCAGATACGCAGTATTTT.

V usage is TRBV7-3 and J usage is TRBJ2-7; TRBD1 is a possible D gene (5 bases). The CDR3 loop spans 15 amino acids. Germline loops: CDR1 SGHTA, CDR2 FQGTGA. The ends were cut back, 1 base at V and 6 bases at J, with 16 bases in the middle. CDR3 bases: TGTGCCAGCAGCTTAAAGGGCAGGGTAGAGGTCGAGCAGTACTTC. It is translated as CASSLKGRVEVEQYF.

This clonotype was picked up many times. This chain uses TRBV4-1 with TRBJ1-6, with D unclear. CDR1 is MGHRA, CDR2 YSYEKL, per germline. Trimming shortened V by 4 bases and J by 0 bases, and 13 bases separated the two germline ends. The CDR3 consists of 17 residues. CDR3 region: CASSLDPSRSYNSPLHF. The CDR3 DNA reads TGCGCCAGCAGCCTTGACCCCAGCCGCTCCTATAATTCACCCCTCCACTTT.

This clonotype was counted ten times or more. This sequence joins TRBV18 and TRBJ1-6; a weak D match, TRBD1 (5 bases). Per the germline V gene, CDR1 is KGHSH and CDR2 is LQKENI. This CDR3 comprises 15 residues. Trimming stripped 6 bases from V and 7 bases from J, with 16 bases between. The CDR3 DNA reads as TGTGCCAGCTCTCCGGGAGCAGGGCGCAATTCACCCCTCCACTTT. Translation gives CASSPGAGRNSPLHF.

For the CDR3, the DNA is TGCGCCAGCAGCGCCGGAGGCGGGTCCCAAGAGACCCAGTACTTC. It encodes CASSAGGGSQETQYF. The rearrangement joins TRBV5-1 to TRBJ2-5; possible D gene TRBD2, 5 bases. Trimming removed 4 bases at V and 1 base at J, with 14 bases between. CDR3 length: 15 residues. Germline-derived CDR1 and CDR2 are SGHRS and YFSETQ.

The chain recombines TRBV29-1 with TRBJ2-6; D is undetermined. The CDR3 has 14 residues. V was shortened by 6 bases and J by 0 bases, with 9 bases between the two germline ends. Looked up from germline, CDR1 is SQVTM and CDR2 is ANQGSEA. The DNA for the CDR3 is TGCAGCGTGCCGGTTGGCTCTGGGGCCAACGTCCTGACTTTC. The encoded protein is CSVPVGSGANVLTF.

The CDR3 loop reads CSVDSVTGLHDEQFF. The CDR3 DNA reads as TGCAGCGTTGACAGCGTGACAGGGTTGCATGATGAGCAGTTCTTC. This sequence joins TRBV29-1 and TRBJ2-1; 7 nucleotides line up with TRBD1. Trimming cost V 3 bases and J 8 bases; bases outside gene matches: 13. This CDR3 is built from 15 residues. Per germline, CDR1 SQVTM and CDR2 ANQGSEA.

This clonotype has a handful of counts. The chain links TRBV4-3 to TRBJ2-1; D may be TRBD2 (6 bases). The ends were cut back, 0 bases at V and 6 bases at J, with 15 bases in the middle. Germline V CDR1 and CDR2: LGHNA, YSLEER. CDR3 size: 16 residues. The CDR3 nucleotides are TGCGCCAGCAGCCAAGATGCCCTAGCGTCGAGCAATGAGCAGTTCTTC. Its protein is CASSQDALASSNEQFF.

The genes are TRBV28 and TRBJ1-1, with 8 bases fitting TRBD1. The CDR3 is made up of 14 amino acids. Germline V gene sequence: CDR1 MDHEN, CDR2 SYDVKM. V lost 10 bases, J lost 5 bases, and 12 bases stayed unmatched. The CDR3 DNA reads TGTGCCATTTCGGACAGGGTAGATTTAACTGAAGCTTTCTTT. Translating gives CAISDRVDLTEAFF. Full variable domain (rest looked up from reference TRBV28 and TRBJ1-1): DVKVTQSSRYLVKRTGEKVFLECVQDMDHENMFWYRQDPGLGLRLIYFSYDVKMKEKGDIPEGYSVSREKKERFSLILESASTNQTSMYLCAISDRVDLTEAFFGQGTRLTVV.

This clonotype has more than one count but fewer than ten. V gene TRBV6-5 combines with J gene TRBJ2-6; the D call may be TRBD1 or TRBD2 (5 bases each). CDR3 size: 14 residues. The V gene lost 4 bases and the J gene lost 4 bases, with 8 bases spanning the gap. Germline V CDR1 and CDR2: MNHEY, SVGAGI. The CDR3 reads CASSSGTGANVLTF. CDR3 nucleotide sequence: TGTGCCAGCAGTTCCGGGACGGGGGCCAACGTCCTGACTTTC.

This clonotype has only a few counts. The chain couples TRBV12-3 or TRBV12-4 to TRBJ2-7, with D uncertain. With 5 bases removed from V and 2 bases from J, the gap between germline ends came to 13 bases. The CDR3 runs to 14 residues. CDR3 in amino acids: CASSPGEIAYEQYF. CDR3 sequence (DNA): TGTGCCAGCAGTCCCGGAGAAATCGCCTACGAGCAGTACTTC.

This clonotype was observed many times. The chain recombines TRBV5-1 with TRBJ2-1; 11 nucleotides line up with TRBD2. The CDR3 is made up of 15 amino acids. In germline, CDR1 is SGHRS, CDR2 YFSETQ. V was pared by 1 base and J by 7 bases, with 4 bases of the junction left unmatched. Here the CDR3 DNA reads TGCGCCAGCAGCTTGACTAGCGGGAGTAGTAATGAGCAGTTCTTC. Its protein product is CASSLTSGSSNEQFF. Combining the CDR3 with reference TRBV5-1 and TRBJ2-1 gives the whole variable domain KAGVTQTPRYLIKTRGQQVTLSCSPISGHRSVSWYQQTPGQGLQFLFEYFSETQRNKGNFPGRFSGRQFSNSRSEMNVSTLELGDSALYLCASSLTSGSSNEQFFGPGTRLTVL.

Ten or more counts support this clonotype. The chain uses TRBV4-3 and TRBJ1-6, with D unclear. Between the trimmed V and J ends, which lost 0 bases and 4 bases, there was a span of 10 bases. This CDR3 is built from 16 residues. Germline V gene sequence: CDR1 LGHNA, CDR2 YSLEER. The CDR3 is CASSQDVAEYNSPLHF. CDR3 DNA: TGCGCCAGCAGCCAAGATGTCGCCGAGTATAATTCACCCCTCCACTTT.

In this sample, this clonotype turned up many times. Here the CDR3 DNA reads TGCGCCAGCAGCGGGGGACAGGGGGCTTTCTTT. Protein: CASSGGQGAFF. The chain has TRBV5-1 and TRBJ1-1; 10 nucleotides agree with TRBD1. The CDR3 runs to 11 residues. V was clipped by 4 bases and J by 11 bases; unmatched bases: 2. Germline-derived CDR1 and CDR2 are SGHRS and YFSETQ.

V usage is TRBV6-5 and J usage is TRBJ1-5; TRBD1 might be the D (5 bases). CDR1 is MNHEY and CDR2 is SVGAGI in the germline V gene. Deletions cut 5 bases from V and 11 bases from J, with 13 bases between. This CDR3 region has 12 residues. CDR3 sequence (DNA): TGTGCCAGCAGTAGGGGTGAGGGGACCCAGCATTTT. This gives the protein CASSRGEGTQHF.

The sample holds a few counts of this clonotype. The rearrangement uses TRBV3-1 and TRBJ2-1; 10 nucleotides match TRBD2. Germline V gene lookup returns CDR1 LGHDT and CDR2 YNNKEL (reference sequence). This CDR3 spans 17 amino acids. Trimming removed 5 bases from V and 4 bases from J; junction bases left unmatched: 11. CDR3 in amino acids: CASSSRSGRGAYNEQFF. CDR3 DNA sequence: TGTGCCAGCAGCTCCCGAAGCGGGAGGGGGGCTTACAATGAGCAGTTCTTC.

A few counts support this clonotype. The chain links TRBV18 to TRBJ2-2; tentative D call: TRBD2 (5 bases). CDR1 is KGHSH, CDR2 LQKENI, per germline. This CDR3 spans 15 amino acids. Trimming removed 3 bases from V and 5 bases from J, with 13 bases in between. CDR3 coding DNA: TGTGCCAGCTCACCGTCCCGGGGAAAGACCGGGGAGCTGTTTTTT. This sequence encodes CASSPSRGKTGELFF.

The genes are TRBV29-1 and TRBJ2-3; the D is unclear. Trimming stripped 5 bases from V and 0 bases from J, with 6 bases between. Per the germline V gene, CDR1 is SQVTM and CDR2 is ANQGSEA. This CDR3 is built from 12 residues. The CDR3 spells CSVNPSTDTQYF. CDR3 DNA sequence: TGCAGCGTTAATCCTAGCACAGATACGCAGTATTTT.

In its sample, this clonotype was seen a few times. The chain carries TRBV5-5 and TRBJ2-5, with 10 nucleotides matching TRBD2. With 1 base clipped from V and 3 bases from J, the junction kept 3 bases outside the gene matches. CDR3 length equals 15 residues. CDR1 is SGHKS and CDR2 is YYEKEE in the germline V gene (reference sequence). The CDR3 loop reads CASSLSTSGKETQYF. CDR3 coding DNA: TGTGCCAGCAGCTTGTCAACTAGCGGGAAAGAGACCCAGTACTTC.

This clonotype was seen repeatedly, ten times or more. The rearrangement uses TRBV12-3 or TRBV12-4 and TRBJ2-3; tentatively, D is TRBD2 (5 bases). The CDR3 is made up of 17 amino acids. V was pared by 9 bases and J by 0 bases, with 22 bases between. CDR3 nucleotides: TGTGCCAGTGAACGGGGTTCTTGGCTGGGTAGCACAGATACGCAGTATTTT. Amino acid sequence: CASERGSWLGSTDTQYF.

This clonotype appeared many times. The chain recombines TRBV12-3 or TRBV12-4 with TRBJ1-5; D remains ambiguous. This CDR3 comprises 15 residues. V was trimmed by 1 base and J by 1 base, leaving 8 bases between them. CDR3 loop: CASSLEPKSNQPQHF. CDR3 coding DNA: TGTGCCAGCAGTTTAGAGCCGAAAAGCAATCAGCCCCAGCATTTT.

Many counts were recorded for this clonotype. The V call is TRBV5-1, the J call TRBJ2-1; D is undetermined. CDR3 length: 15 residues. The V and J ends lost 0 bases and 2 bases respectively, with 9 bases between them. The V gene's germline CDR1 is SGHRS and CDR2 YFSETQ. The CDR3 loop is CASSLGSYTYNEQFF. The CDR3 coding sequence is TGCGCCAGCAGCTTGGGCAGTTACACCTACAATGAGCAGTTCTTC.

This clonotype was seen ten or more times. V usage is TRBV7-2 and J usage is TRBJ1-3; the D gene is possibly TRBD1 (5 bases). The V gene's germline CDR1 is SGHTA and CDR2 FQGNSA. This CDR3 comprises 15 residues. Trimming removed 6 bases at V and 4 bases at J, with 16 bases between. CDR3 region: CASSRPEGAGNTIYF. The DNA of the CDR3 is TGTGCCAGCAGTCGTCCGGAAGGGGCAGGAAACACCATATATTTT.